A single sample is the source of the 8 T cell receptor beta chains below, sequenced in a study of regulatory T cells in long-lasting Graves disease. Regarding time point: persistent/refractory GD, antithyroid drugs over 5 years with positive TRAb. There was RNA extracted from PBMCs, and the TCR library was made from it. HTBI primers from iRepertoire and Arm-PCR of CDR3 regions yielded the TCR beta libraries. Using its own MiXCR run on the multiplex PCR reads, TCRdb lists one record per CDR3 protein. In the table there are hundreds of thousands of distinct CDR3 sequences, about 20% of which are singletons. The sample was peripheral blood mononuclear cells (PBMCs), taken when the disease was refractory, from a patient treated with antithyroid drugs. These receptors were collected from a female donor with Graves disease.

This clonotype was recorded a few times. This chain connects TRBV10-3 to TRBJ2-5; D possibly uses TRBD1 or TRBD2 (5 bases each). V was cut by 6 bases and J by 2 bases, with 10 bases left in between. CDR1 ENHRY and CDR2 SYGVKD come from the germline V gene. The length of the CDR3 is 13 residues. Here the CDR3 reads CAIRERGQETQYF. CDR3 coding DNA: TGTGCCATCAGAGAGAGGGGACAAGAGACCCAGTACTTC.

The gene calls are TRBV20-1 and TRBJ1-6; D gene uncertain. Germline V gives CDR1 DFQATT, CDR2 SNEGSKA (reference sequence). V was shortened by 1 base and J by 10 bases, with 8 bases between the two germline ends. This CDR3 spans 12 amino acids. Here the CDR3 DNA reads TGCAGTGCTAGAGTTGCAAGCTCACCCCTCCACTTT. Amino acid sequence: CSARVASSPLHF.

The V call is TRBV7-3, the J call TRBJ2-2; D is ambiguous. The CDR3 extends over 12 amino acids. Deletions cut 8 bases from V and 5 bases from J, with 9 bases between. Germline V lookup: CDR1 SGHTA, CDR2 FQGTGA. The CDR3 DNA reads TGTGCCAGCGGCGACGGGACCGGGGAGCTGTTTTTT. Translated: CASGDGTGELFF.

This clonotype has more than one count but fewer than ten. The chain uses TRBV20-1 and TRBJ1-3; D unclear. Trimming took 5 bases from V and 2 from J, leaving 10 bases between them. This CDR3 comprises 13 residues. Germline values: CDR1 DFQATT, CDR2 SNEGSKA (reference sequence). This CDR3 is CSAPRSPGNTIYF. The CDR3 nucleotides read TGCAGTGCTCCGAGGAGTCCTGGAAACACCATATATTTT.

This clonotype was detected ten times or more. The chain carries TRBV20-1 and TRBJ1-1; D uncertain. This CDR3 is 14 amino acids long. The V gene lost 0 bases and the J gene lost 0 bases, with 8 bases spanning the gap. Germline CDR1 reads DFQATT; CDR2 reads SNEGSKA (reference sequence). This CDR3 reads CSARDASLNTEAFF. The CDR3 DNA reads TGCAGTGCTAGAGATGCAAGTCTGAACACTGAAGCTTTCTTT.

This clonotype showed up just once. This rearrangement joins TRBV4-2 to TRBJ2-1; possible D gene TRBD2, 6 bases. The CDR3 totals 14 residues. V shed 0 bases and J shed 7 bases, with 10 bases lying between them. Per the germline V gene, CDR1 is LGHNA and CDR2 is YNFKEQ. The CDR3 region is CASSQERGGNEQFF. The CDR3 nucleotides read TGTGCCAGCAGCCAAGAGCGGGGAGGAAATGAGCAGTTCTTC.

The chain has TRBV20-1 and TRBJ1-5; 7 bases agree with TRBD1. CDR3 length: 15 residues. Losses at the gene ends were 5 bases for V and 9 bases for J; bases not matched to a gene: 16. In germline, CDR1 is DFQATT, CDR2 SNEGSKA (reference sequence). DNA of the CDR3: TGCAGTGCTTGGGACAGAAATACCTTGGGTAGGCCCCAGCATTTT. Protein: CSAWDRNTLGRPQHF.

The chain employs TRBV7-3 and TRBJ2-1, with a tentative D call TRBD2 (6 bases). There are 13 residues in the CDR3. With 3 bases removed from V and 13 bases from J, the gap between germline ends came to 16 bases. Germline V gene data show CDR1 as SGHTA and CDR2 as FQGTGA. CDR3 DNA: TGTGCCAGCAGCTTCAGTGGCGGGGAAGATCAGTTCTTC. Protein product: CASSFSGGEDQFF.